This T cell receptor (beta chain) was retrieved from a study of CD8 T cells in ankylosing spondylitis. Study-wide results and caveats: There was reportedly significant enrichment of clones that were disease-linked in matched ankylosing spondylitis synovial fluid. Apparently characteristic of ankylosing spondylitis blood was a TCR beta motif (roughly eight highly homologous variants).

The CDR3 has 14 residues. The V end was cut by 3 bases, the J end by 5 bases, with 11 bases between. Germline-derived CDR1 and CDR2 are MGHRA and YSYEKL. Many counts were recorded for this clonotype. The antigen is not known. TCRdb ran MiXCR on the 5' RACE reads and lists one entry per CDR3 protein. The sample includes under 55,000 distinct CDR3 sequences, 6% to 7.5% of them seen just once. The sequenced material came from blood, either unsorted or a sorted T cell fraction (not recorded which). The origin of this receptor is a female donor with ankylosing spondylitis or in good health (not recorded which). The chain links TRBV4-1 to TRBJ1-5, with D possibly matching TRBD1 (6 bases). The CDR3 coding sequence is TGCGCCAGCAGCCACCCGGAGGGGGATCAGCCCCAGCATTTT. This codes for CASSHPEGDQPQHF.